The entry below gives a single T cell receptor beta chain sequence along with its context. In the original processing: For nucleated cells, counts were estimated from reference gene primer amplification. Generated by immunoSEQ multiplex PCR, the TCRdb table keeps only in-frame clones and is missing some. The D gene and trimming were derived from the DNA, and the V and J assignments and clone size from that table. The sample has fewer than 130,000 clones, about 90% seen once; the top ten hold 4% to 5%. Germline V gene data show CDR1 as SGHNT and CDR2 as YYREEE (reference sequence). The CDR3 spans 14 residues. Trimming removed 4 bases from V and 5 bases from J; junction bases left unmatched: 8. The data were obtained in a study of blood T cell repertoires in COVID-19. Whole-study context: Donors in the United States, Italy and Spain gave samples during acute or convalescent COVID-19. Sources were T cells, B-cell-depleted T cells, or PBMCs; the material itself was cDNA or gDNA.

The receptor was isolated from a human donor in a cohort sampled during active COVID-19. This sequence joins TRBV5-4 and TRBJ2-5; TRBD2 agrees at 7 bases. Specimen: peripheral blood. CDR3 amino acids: CASSPQRGRETQYF. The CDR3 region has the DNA TGTGCCAGCAGCCCGCAGCGGGGACGGGAGACCCAGTACTTC.